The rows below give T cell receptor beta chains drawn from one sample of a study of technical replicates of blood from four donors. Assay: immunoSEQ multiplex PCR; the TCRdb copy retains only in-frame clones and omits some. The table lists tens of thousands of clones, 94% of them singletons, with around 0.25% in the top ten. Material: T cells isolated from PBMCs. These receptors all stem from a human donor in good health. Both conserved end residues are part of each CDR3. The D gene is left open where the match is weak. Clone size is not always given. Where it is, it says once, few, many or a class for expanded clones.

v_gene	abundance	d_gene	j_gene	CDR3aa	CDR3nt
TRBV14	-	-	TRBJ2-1	CASSQDPGLPYNEQFF	TGTGCCAGCAGCCAAGATCCTGGACTCCCCTACAATGAGCAGTTCTTC
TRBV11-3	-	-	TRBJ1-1	CASSLGAGTKAFF	TGTGCCAGCAGCTTAGGGGCAGGAACAAAAGCTTTCTTT
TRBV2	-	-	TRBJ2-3	CASIPDRDTQYF	TGTGCCAGCATTCCTGACAGAGATACGCAGTATTTT
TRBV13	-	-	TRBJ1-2	CASSLSRGFPSGYTF	TGTGCCAGCAGCTTAAGCCGGGGATTCCCTTCTGGCTACACCTTC
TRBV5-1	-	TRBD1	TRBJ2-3	CASSLGTGPLESTDTQYF	TGCGCCAGCAGCTTAGGGACAGGCCCCCTGGAAAGCACAGATACGCAGTATTTT
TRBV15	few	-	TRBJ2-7	CATSRDLSGSEQYF	TGTGCCACCAGCAGAGATCTATCAGGGTCGGAGCAGTACTTC
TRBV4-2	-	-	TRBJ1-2	CASSPAVGSNYGYTF	TGTGCCAGCAGCCCGGCCGTGGGCTCTAACTATGGCTACACCTTC
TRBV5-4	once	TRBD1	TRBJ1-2	CASSRVARRTGLIGYTF	TGTGCCAGCAGCCGCGTAGCTCGGAGGACAGGGCTAATTGGCTACACCTTC
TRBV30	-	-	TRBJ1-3	CAWARSSGNTIYF	TGTGCCTGGGCCAGGTCCTCTGGAAACACCATATATTTT
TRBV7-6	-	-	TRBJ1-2	CASSPGGIYGYTF	TGTGCCAGCAGCCCCGGAGGAATCTATGGCTACACCTTC
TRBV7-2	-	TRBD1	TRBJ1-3	CASSLWGDRGSGNTIYF	TGTGCCAGCAGCTTATGGGGGGACAGGGGCTCTGGAAACACCATATATTTT
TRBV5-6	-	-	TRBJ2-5	CASSLAQDETQYF	TGTGCCAGCAGCTTGGCCCAGGATGAGACCCAGTACTTC
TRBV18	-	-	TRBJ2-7	CASSPEGAYEQYF	TGTGCCAGCTCACCGGAGGGGGCTTACGAGCAGTACTTC
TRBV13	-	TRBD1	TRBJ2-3	CASSLIGQGEDTQYF	TGTGCCAGCAGCTTAATAGGACAGGGGGAAGATACGCAGTATTTT
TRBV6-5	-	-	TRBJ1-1	CASSRRNTEAFF	TGTGCCAGCAGTCGCAGAAACACTGAAGCTTTCTTT
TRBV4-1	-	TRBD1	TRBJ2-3	CASSHRDREADTQYF	TGCGCCAGCAGCCATAGGGACAGGGAGGCAGATACGCAGTATTTT
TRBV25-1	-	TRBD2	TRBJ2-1	CASSREDNSYNEQFF	TGTGCCAGCAGCCGGGAGGATAACTCCTACAATGAGCAGTTCTTC
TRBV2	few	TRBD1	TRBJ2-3	CASGQGARDTQYF	TGTGCCAGCGGACAGGGGGCAAGAGATACGCAGTATTTT
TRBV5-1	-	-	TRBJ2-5	CASSLVSLQETQYF	TGCGCCAGCAGCTTGGTTAGCCTCCAAGAGACCCAGTACTTC
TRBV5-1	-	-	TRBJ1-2	CASSGTVYGYTF	TGCGCCAGCAGCGGGACTGTCTATGGCTACACCTTC
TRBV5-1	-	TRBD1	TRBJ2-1	CASSLDPGGEYNEQFF	TGCGCCAGCAGCTTGGACCCAGGGGGCGAGTACAATGAGCAGTTCTTC
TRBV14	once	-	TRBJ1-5	CASSQQGNQPQHF	TGTGCCAGCAGCCAACAGGGGAATCAGCCCCAGCATTTT
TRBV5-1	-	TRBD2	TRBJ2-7	CASSTGGGLAGYYEQYF	TGCGCCAGCAGCACCGGGGGGGGACTAGCGGGTTACTACGAGCAGTACTTC
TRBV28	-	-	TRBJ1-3	CASVRGYTIYF	TGTGCCAGCGTAAGGGGGTACACCATATATTTT
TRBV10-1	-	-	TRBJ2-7	CASSEYQGQNDYEQYF	TGCGCCAGCAGTGAGTACCAGGGGCAGAACGACTACGAGCAGTACTTC